This T cell receptor beta chain was observed in a study of identical twins. This clonotype was observed a few times. A template switching step contributed a universal primer site, while unique molecular identifiers were present in the cDNA. TCRdb independently ran MiXCR on the 5' RACE reads; one entry per CDR3 protein. The sample contains some 210,000 distinct CDR3 sequences, roughly 15% of which appear only once. V was shortened by 2 bases and J by 10 bases, with 6 bases between the two germline ends. The CDR3 sequence is 11 residues long. CDR1 and CDR2 from the germline V gene are MNHEY and SVGEGT. The same data also went into a second study, on T cells expressing NK-cell markers. According to that study: Seropositivity for HCMV was found in seven of the eight sequenced donors, with one seronegative. These same clonotypes (in four donors) also led the CD3+CD56-NKG2C+ fraction.

The source material was CD8+ T cells sorted from blood. The TCR sequence derives from a woman aged 18 to 35 in good health. V and J are TRBV6-2 or TRBV6-3 and TRBJ2-1; D unresolved. CDR3 region: CASSYGKEQFF. As DNA, the CDR3 is TGTGCCAGCAGTTACGGGAAGGAGCAGTTCTTC.